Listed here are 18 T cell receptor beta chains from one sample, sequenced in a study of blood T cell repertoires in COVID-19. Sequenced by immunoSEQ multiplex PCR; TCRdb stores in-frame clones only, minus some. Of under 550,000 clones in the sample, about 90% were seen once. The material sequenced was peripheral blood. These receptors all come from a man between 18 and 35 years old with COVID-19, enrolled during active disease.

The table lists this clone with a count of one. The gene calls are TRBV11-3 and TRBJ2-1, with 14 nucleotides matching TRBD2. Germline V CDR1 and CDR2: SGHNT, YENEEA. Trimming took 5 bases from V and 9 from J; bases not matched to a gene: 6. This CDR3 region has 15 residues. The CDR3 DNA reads TGTGCCAGCAGCCGTTTGACTAGCGGGAGGGGTGAGCAGTTCTTC. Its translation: CASSRLTSGRGEQFF.

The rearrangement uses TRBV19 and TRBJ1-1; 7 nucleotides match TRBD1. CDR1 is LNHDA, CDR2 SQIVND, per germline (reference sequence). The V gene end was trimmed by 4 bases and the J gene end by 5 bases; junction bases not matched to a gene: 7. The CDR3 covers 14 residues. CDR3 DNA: TGTGCCAGTAGTACTCGGACAGGTCAGACTGAAGCTTTCTTT. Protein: CASSTRTGQTEAFF.

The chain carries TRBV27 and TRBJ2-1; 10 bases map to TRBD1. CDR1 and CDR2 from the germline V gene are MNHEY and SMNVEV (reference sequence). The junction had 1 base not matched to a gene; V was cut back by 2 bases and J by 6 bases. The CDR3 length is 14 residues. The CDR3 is CASSLRDRGNEQFF. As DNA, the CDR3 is TGTGCCAGCAGTTTACGGGACAGGGGCAATGAGCAGTTCTTC.

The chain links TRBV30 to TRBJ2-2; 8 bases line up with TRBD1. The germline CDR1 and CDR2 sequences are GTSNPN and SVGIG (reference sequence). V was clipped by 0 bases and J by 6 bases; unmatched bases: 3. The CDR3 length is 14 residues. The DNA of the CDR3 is TGTGCCTGGAGTGTAGGGACAGGTTCCGGGGAGCTGTTTTTT. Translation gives CAWSVGTGSGELFF.

Here the CDR3 DNA reads TGTGCCAGCAGCTTTGACGGACAGGACTACGAGCAGTACTTC. Its protein product is CASSFDGQDYEQYF. The genes are TRBV7-9 and TRBJ2-7, with 7 bases fitting TRBD1. The CDR3 has 14 residues. In germline, CDR1 is SEHNR, CDR2 FQNEAQ (reference sequence). Losses at the gene ends were 3 bases for V and 3 bases for J; bases not matched to a gene: 5.

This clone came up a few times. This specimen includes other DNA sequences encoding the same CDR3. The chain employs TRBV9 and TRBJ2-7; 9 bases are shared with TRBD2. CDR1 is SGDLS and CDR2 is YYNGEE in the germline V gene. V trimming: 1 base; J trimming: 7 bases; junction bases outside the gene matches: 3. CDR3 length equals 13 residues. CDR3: CASSVNSGGEQYF. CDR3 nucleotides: TGTGCCAGCAGCGTAAATAGCGGGGGAGAGCAGTACTTC.

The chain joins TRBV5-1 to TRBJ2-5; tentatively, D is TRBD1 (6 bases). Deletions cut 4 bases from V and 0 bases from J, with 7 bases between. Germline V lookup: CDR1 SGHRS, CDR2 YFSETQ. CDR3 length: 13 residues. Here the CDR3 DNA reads TGCGCCAGCAGCCGGGACAACCAAGAGACCCAGTACTTC. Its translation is CASSRDNQETQYF. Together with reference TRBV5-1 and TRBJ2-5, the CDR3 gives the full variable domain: KAGVTQTPRYLIKTRGQQVTLSCSPISGHRSVSWYQQTPGQGLQFLFEYFSETQRNKGNFPGRFSGRQFSNSRSEMNVSTLELGDSALYLCASSRDNQETQYFGPGTRLLVL.

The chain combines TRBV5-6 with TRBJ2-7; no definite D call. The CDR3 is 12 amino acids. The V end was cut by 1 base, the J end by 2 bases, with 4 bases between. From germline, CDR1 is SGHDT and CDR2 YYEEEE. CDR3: CASSLSAYEQYF. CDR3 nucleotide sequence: TGTGCCAGCAGCTTGTCCGCCTACGAGCAGTACTTC.

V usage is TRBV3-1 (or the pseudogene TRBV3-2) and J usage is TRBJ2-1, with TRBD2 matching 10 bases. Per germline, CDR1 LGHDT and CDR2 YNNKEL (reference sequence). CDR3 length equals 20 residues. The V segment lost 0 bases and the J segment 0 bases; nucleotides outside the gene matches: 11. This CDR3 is CASSQDPGLAAPGSYNEQFF. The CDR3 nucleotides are TGTGCCAGCAGCCAAGACCCTGGACTAGCGGCCCCGGGCTCCTACAATGAGCAGTTCTTC.

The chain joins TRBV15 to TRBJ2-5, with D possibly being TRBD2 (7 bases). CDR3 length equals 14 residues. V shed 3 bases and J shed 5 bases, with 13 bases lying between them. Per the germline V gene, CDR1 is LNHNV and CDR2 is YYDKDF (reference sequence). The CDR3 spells CATSRWGGRETQYF. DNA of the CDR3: TGTGCCACCAGCAGGTGGGGGGGCCGGGAGACCCAGTACTTC.

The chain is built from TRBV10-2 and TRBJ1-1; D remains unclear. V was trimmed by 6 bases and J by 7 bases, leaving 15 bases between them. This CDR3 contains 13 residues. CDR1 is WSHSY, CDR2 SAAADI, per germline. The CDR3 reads CASRNGWEGEAFF. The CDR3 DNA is TGCGCCAGCAGGAATGGGTGGGAGGGTGAAGCTTTCTTT.

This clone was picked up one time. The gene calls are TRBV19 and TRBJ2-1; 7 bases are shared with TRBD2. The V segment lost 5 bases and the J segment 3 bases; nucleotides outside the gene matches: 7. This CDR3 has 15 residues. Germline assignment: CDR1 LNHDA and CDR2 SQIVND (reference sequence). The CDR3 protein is CASSRTSGIYNEQFF. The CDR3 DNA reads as TGTGCCAGTAGTCGTACCAGCGGGATCTACAATGAGCAGTTCTTC.

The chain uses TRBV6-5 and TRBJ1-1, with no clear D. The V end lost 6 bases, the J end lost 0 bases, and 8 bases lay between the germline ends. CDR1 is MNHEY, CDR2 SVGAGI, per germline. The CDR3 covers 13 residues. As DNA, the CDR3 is TGTGCCAGCAGGACACCTTTGAACACTGAAGCTTTCTTT. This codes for CASRTPLNTEAFF.

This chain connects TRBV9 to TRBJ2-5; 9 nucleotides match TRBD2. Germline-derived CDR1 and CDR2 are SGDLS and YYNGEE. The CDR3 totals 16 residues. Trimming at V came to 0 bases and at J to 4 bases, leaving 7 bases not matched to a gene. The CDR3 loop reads CASSVGAGGRPETQYF. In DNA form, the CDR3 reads TGTGCCAGCAGCGTAGGCGCGGGAGGGCGTCCAGAGACCCAGTACTTC.

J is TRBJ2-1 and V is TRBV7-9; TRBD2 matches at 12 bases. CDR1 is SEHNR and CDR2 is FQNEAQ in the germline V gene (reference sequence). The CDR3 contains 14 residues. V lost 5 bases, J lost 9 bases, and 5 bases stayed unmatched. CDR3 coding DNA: TGTGCCAGCAGCCCGGGACTAGCGGGCAGTGAGCAGTTCTTC. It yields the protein CASSPGLAGSEQFF.

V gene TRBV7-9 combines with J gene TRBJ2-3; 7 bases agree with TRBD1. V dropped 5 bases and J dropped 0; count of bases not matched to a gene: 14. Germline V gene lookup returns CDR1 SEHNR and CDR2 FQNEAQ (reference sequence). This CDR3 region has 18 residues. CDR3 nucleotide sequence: TGTGCCAGCAGCCTCAGGACAGGTAGCACTCCTAGCACAGATACGCAGTATTTT. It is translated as CASSLRTGSTPSTDTQYF.

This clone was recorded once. CDR3 sequence: CASSYWGGYEQYF. The CDR3 DNA follows: TGTGCCAGCAGTTATTGGGGGGGTTACGAGCAGTACTTC. The V and J genes are TRBV27 and TRBJ2-7; 7 bases agree with TRBD2. Per germline, CDR1 MNHEY and CDR2 SMNVEV (reference sequence). The CDR3 length is 13 residues. V was pared by 4 bases and J by 4 bases, with 4 bases of the junction left unmatched.

Here the CDR3 reads CASSGANNTGELFF. The CDR3 DNA sequence: TGTGCCAGCAGCGGGGCAAACAACACCGGGGAGCTGTTTTTT. V gene TRBV9 combines with J gene TRBJ2-2; D remains ambiguous. Germline V gene data show CDR1 as SGDLS and CDR2 as YYNGEE. CDR3 length equals 14 residues. The germline V and J ends were trimmed by 3 bases and 2 bases, with 8 bases remaining between them.